Listed below are T cell receptor beta chains from one sample, sequenced in a study of Ad26.COV2.S vaccination and SARS-CoV-2 variants. Data came from immunoSEQ multiplex PCR; TCRdb stores just in-frame clones and leaves some out. This table holds about 350,000 clones, 70% to 90% found once. Material: peripheral blood, obtained in a trial of Ad26.COV2.S vaccine versus placebo. The origin of the receptors is a person between 18 and 65 years old who received the Ad26.COV2.S COVID-19 vaccine or a placebo. Both conserved end residues are part of each CDR3. Each record gives: D gene, V gene, J gene, clone size, CDR3 length, CDR3 DNA, CDR3 protein. The D gene is left open where the match is weak. Clone size appears in some rows only: once, few, many, or a class for an expanded clone.

NA	TRBV24-1	TRBJ2-1	NA	14	TGTGCCACCAGTAACAGGCGCTCCTACAATGAGCAGTTCTTC	CATSNRRSYNEQFF
TRBD2	TRBV7-9	TRBJ2-6	NA	17	TGTGCCAGCAGCTTTGGACTAGCGGGAACAGGGGCCAACGTCCTGACTTTC	CASSFGLAGTGANVLTF
NA	TRBV2	TRBJ2-3	NA	12	TGTGCCGTGCGCAGGGGACCAGATACGCAGTATTTT	CAVRRGPDTQYF
TRBD2	TRBV24-1	TRBJ2-1	NA	15	TGTGCCACCAGTGTCTCGGGAGGGCCTCAGAATGAGCAGTTCTTC	CATSVSGGPQNEQFF
NA	TRBV6-5	TRBJ2-1	NA	13	TGTGCCAGCAGTTACTCCCATTCGAATGAGCAGTTCTTC	CASSYSHSNEQFF
TRBD2	TRBV27	TRBJ2-4	NA	16	TGTGCCAGCAGTTGGGGGACTAGCGGGAGTGGAGACATTCAGTACTTC	CASSWGTSGSGDIQYF
NA	TRBV24-1	TRBJ2-3	NA	18	TGTGCCACCAGTGATCAACCCCCGAAAGCCCCTCTCACAGATACGCAGTATTTT	CATSDQPPKAPLTDTQYF
NA	TRBV30	TRBJ1-1	NA	11	TGTGCCTGGACCCAGGGTGTGGTAGCTTTCTTT	CAWTQGVVAFF
TRBD1	TRBV18	TRBJ1-2	NA	14	TGTGCCAGCTCACCATTGGGACAGAACTATGGCTACACCTTC	CASSPLGQNYGYTF
TRBD1	TRBV3-1/TRBV3-2	TRBJ2-2	many	15	TGTGCCAGCAGCTTCGGGACAGGCGGAACCGGGGAGCTGTTTTTT	CASSFGTGGTGELFF
NA	TRBV27	TRBJ1-2	NA	14	TGTGCCAGCAGTCCAGCAGAGCCGCTCTATGGCTACACCTTC	CASSPAEPLYGYTF
TRBD2	TRBV5-1	TRBJ2-5	few	17	TGCGCCAGCAGCTTGGAATTTCTTAGCGGGGCACAAGAGACCCAGTACTTC	CASSLEFLSGAQETQYF
TRBD2	TRBV3-1/TRBV3-2	TRBJ2-5	NA	15	TGTGCCAGCAGCCAAGGAGCGGGAGGGCGAGAGACCCAGTACTTC	CASSQGAGGRETQYF
NA	TRBV2	TRBJ2-2	NA	13	TGTGCCAGCAGCGGCGCAGGGGCCGGGGAGCTGTTTTTT	CASSGAGAGELFF
NA	TRBV13	TRBJ2-5	NA	14	TGTGCCAGCAGCCCCCGGGACTTTCAAGAGACCCAGTACTTC	CASSPRDFQETQYF
NA	TRBV2	TRBJ2-7	NA	14	TGTGCCAGCAGTGGCAGGGGGGCAGGCTCCGAGCAGTACTTC	CASSGRGAGSEQYF
NA	TRBV7-2	TRBJ1-1	NA	15	TGTGCCAGCAGCTTACCCAGGCGGGGGCAAACTGAAGCTTTCTTT	CASSLPRRGQTEAFF
NA	TRBV3-1/TRBV3-2	TRBJ1-6	NA	17	TGTGCCAGCAGCCCCGCCGCCGGGAGCTCCTATAATTCACCCCTCCACTTT	CASSPAAGSSYNSPLHF
TRBD1	TRBV7-2	TRBJ1-2	NA	13	TGTGCCAGCAGCATTTTACAGGGGGCCGGCTACACCTTC	CASSILQGAGYTF
NA	TRBV14	TRBJ2-5	NA	15	TGTGCCAGCAGCCAAGAACTAGCATCAACAGAGACCCAGTACTTC	CASSQELASTETQYF
NA	TRBV28	TRBJ2-7	NA	16	TGTGCCAGCAGTTTAAGGCTGGGGGCGAGCTCCTACGAGCAGTACTTC	CASSLRLGASSYEQYF
NA	TRBV5-1	TRBJ2-1	NA	14	TGCGCCAGCAGCTTATCCTCCCCGCTCAATGAGCAGTTCTTC	CASSLSSPLNEQFF
TRBD1	TRBV5-1	TRBJ2-7	NA	15	TGCGCCAGCAGCGTCGCCGGGACAGGGGGATACGAGCAGTACTTC	CASSVAGTGGYEQYF
NA	TRBV5-1	TRBJ2-7	NA	15	TGCGCCAGCAGCTTTGGCCTGAGTTCCTCCTACGAGCAGTACTTC	CASSFGLSSSYEQYF
NA	TRBV18	TRBJ2-5	NA	13	TGTGCCAGCTCACCTGGGACGCCCCAGACCCAGTACTTC	CASSPGTPQTQYF
NA	TRBV5-8	TRBJ1-4	few	12	TGTGCCAGCAGCATGGACGGTGAAAAACTGTTTTTT	CASSMDGEKLFF
NA	TRBV10-1	TRBJ1-3	few	16	TGCGCCAGCAGTGAATTTGGGGAGGGCTCTGGAAACACCATATATTTT	CASSEFGEGSGNTIYF
NA	TRBV6-5	TRBJ2-3	NA	15	TGTGCCAGCAGTCGTAACAGCGGGAGCACAGATACGCAGTATTTT	CASSRNSGSTDTQYF
NA	TRBV27	TRBJ1-5	NA	13	TGTGCCAGCCAGCGCGGGATGGGTCAGCCCCAGCATTTT	CASQRGMGQPQHF
NA	TRBV7-8	TRBJ2-7	NA	13	TGTGCCAGCAGCCCCGGCCTGAACTACGAGCAGTACTTC	CASSPGLNYEQYF
NA	TRBV4-1	TRBJ2-7	NA	12	TGCGCCAGCGTGGGGAGCTCCTACGAGCAGTACTTC	CASVGSSYEQYF
NA	TRBV4-1	TRBJ2-7	NA	14	TGCGCCAGCAGCCAAGCAACAGCTGCCCACGAGCAGTACTTC	CASSQATAAHEQYF
TRBD1	TRBV5-1	TRBJ2-3	NA	14	TGCGCCAGCAGCTCGGACAGGGTGCGAGATACGCAGTATTTT	CASSSDRVRDTQYF
TRBD1	TRBV28	TRBJ2-7	NA	13	TGTGCCAGCAGCCCTGGGACAGTCTACGAGCAGTACTTC	CASSPGTVYEQYF
NA	TRBV10-3	TRBJ2-7	NA	17	TGTGCCATCAGTGAGTCGGGAAACCAGGGGGGTACCTACGAGCAGTACTTC	CAISESGNQGGTYEQYF
NA	TRBV18	TRBJ2-4	NA	14	TGTGCCAGCTCCGGTGGAGTAGCCAAAAACATTCAGTACTTC	CASSGGVAKNIQYF
NA	TRBV7-2	TRBJ2-7	NA	13	TGTGCCAGCAGACTAGATGAGGGAGGCGAGCAGTACTTC	CASRLDEGGEQYF
TRBD2	TRBV4-3	TRBJ2-3	once	17	TGCGCCAGCAGCCAAAGGACTAGCGGGGGGGCGAAAGATACGCAGTATTTT	CASSQRTSGGAKDTQYF
NA	TRBV9	TRBJ1-1	NA	13	TGTGCCAGCAGCGCTCAGGGTAATACTGAAGCTTTCTTT	CASSAQGNTEAFF
NA	TRBV10-1	TRBJ1-6	NA	13	TGCGCCAGCAGTGGTGACAGTAATTCACCCCTCCACTTT	CASSGDSNSPLHF
NA	TRBV20-1	TRBJ2-1	NA	15	TGCAGTGCTAGTAGGGTTCTGAGCTCCTACAATGAGCAGTTCTTC	CSASRVLSSYNEQFF
TRBD1	TRBV4-1	TRBJ2-7	NA	15	TGCGCCAGCAGCCAAGGGGACAGGGGTCCCTACGAGCAGTACTTC	CASSQGDRGPYEQYF
TRBD1	TRBV7-2	TRBJ2-3	NA	14	TGTGCCAGCAGCTTAGACAGGGGGACAGATACGCAGTATTTT	CASSLDRGTDTQYF
NA	TRBV18	TRBJ1-4	NA	13	TGTGCCAGCTCACCAGGGTGGGCTGAAAAACTGTTTTTT	CASSPGWAEKLFF
NA	TRBV6-5	TRBJ1-1	once	14	TGTGCCAGCAGCGGGAACGGCAGGAACACTGAAGCTTTCTTT	CASSGNGRNTEAFF
NA	TRBV4-1	TRBJ2-1	NA	15	TGCGCCAGCAGCCGTATGGGGGAATCCTACAATGAGCAGTTCTTC	CASSRMGESYNEQFF
NA	TRBV5-6	TRBJ2-3	NA	13	TGTGCCAGCAGCTTCCAGTCCACAGATACGCAGTATTTT	CASSFQSTDTQYF
NA	TRBV21-1	TRBJ2-7	many	16	TGTGCCAGCAGCAAATGGACGGCCGCCGCTCCCTACGAGCAGTACTTC	CASSKWTAAAPYEQYF
NA	TRBV6-2/TRBV6-3	TRBJ2-2	NA	11	TGTGCCAGCAGTTATGGGTGGGAGCTGTTTTTT	CASSYGWELFF
NA	TRBV6-5	TRBJ1-4	NA	14	TGTGCCAGCAGTACCCGGGGGGCGTATGAAAAACTGTTTTTT	CASSTRGAYEKLFF
TRBD2	TRBV6-2/TRBV6-3	TRBJ2-7	NA	19	TGTGCCAGCAGTTACGCCGGACTAGCGGGAGGGTCAATCTCCTACGAGCAGTACTTC	CASSYAGLAGGSISYEQYF
TRBD1	TRBV27	TRBJ2-7	NA	15	TGTGCCAGCAGTTTGGGGGGACAGGGCTCCTACGAGCAGTACTTC	CASSLGGQGSYEQYF
TRBD2	TRBV7-2	TRBJ2-3	NA	16	TGTGCCAGCAGCTTAGTAGCGGGAGTAGGAACAGATACGCAGTATTTT	CASSLVAGVGTDTQYF
NA	TRBV7-7	TRBJ2-5	few	17	TGTGCCAGCAGCTTCGGTGGCGGGATCACCTCCCAAGAGACCCAGTACTTC	CASSFGGGITSQETQYF
TRBD1	TRBV11-2	TRBJ2-7	NA	13	TGTGCCAGTCGGGACAGGATTGCCTACGAGCAGTACTTC	CASRDRIAYEQYF
TRBD1	TRBV7-2	TRBJ2-7	NA	16	TGTGCCAGCAGCTCCAGTACCAGGACAGGGGACTACGAGCAGTACTTC	CASSSSTRTGDYEQYF
NA	TRBV12-3/TRBV12-4	TRBJ2-5	NA	13	TGTGCCAGCACCCTAGCCCCGGGAGAGACCCAGTACTTC	CASTLAPGETQYF
NA	TRBV6-5	TRBJ2-7	NA	14	TGTGCCAGCAGCCGACAGGACCTCGGCTACGAGCAGTACTTC	CASSRQDLGYEQYF
TRBD2	TRBV30	TRBJ2-1	NA	15	TGTGCCTGGAGTGCACTGGGCGGGGGGGTCGATGAGCAGTTCTTC	CAWSALGGGVDEQFF